This T cell receptor (beta chain) was profiled in a study of Ad26.COV2.S vaccination and SARS-CoV-2 variants. Study information: The Ad26.COV2.S arm of the COV1001 trial was where the donor was placed.

CDR3 length: 15 residues. The germline CDR1 and CDR2 sequences are LNHDA and SQIVND (reference sequence). The V gene lost 3 bases and the J gene lost 0 bases, with 9 bases spanning the gap. Clones were read by immunoSEQ multiplex PCR, and TCRdb kept only the in-frame ones, dropping some. Of about 380,000 clones in the sample, roughly 80% were seen once. The treatment here: around 19 received Ad26.COV2.S at low or high dose, single or two shots; about 5 received placebo; per-sample allocation not given. Repertoires come from day 63 after the first vaccine or placebo injection. Whoever gave the sample was an adult aged 18-55 years in Boston.

This specimen consisted of peripheral blood, obtained in a trial of Ad26.COV2.S vaccine versus placebo. This rearrangement joins TRBV19 to TRBJ1-5; D gene uncertain. This receptor was identified in a person between 18 and 65 years old who received the Ad26.COV2.S COVID-19 vaccine or a placebo. The CDR3 loop is CASSMERFSNQPQHF. In DNA form, the CDR3 reads TGTGCCAGTAGTATGGAAAGATTTAGCAATCAGCCCCAGCATTTT.